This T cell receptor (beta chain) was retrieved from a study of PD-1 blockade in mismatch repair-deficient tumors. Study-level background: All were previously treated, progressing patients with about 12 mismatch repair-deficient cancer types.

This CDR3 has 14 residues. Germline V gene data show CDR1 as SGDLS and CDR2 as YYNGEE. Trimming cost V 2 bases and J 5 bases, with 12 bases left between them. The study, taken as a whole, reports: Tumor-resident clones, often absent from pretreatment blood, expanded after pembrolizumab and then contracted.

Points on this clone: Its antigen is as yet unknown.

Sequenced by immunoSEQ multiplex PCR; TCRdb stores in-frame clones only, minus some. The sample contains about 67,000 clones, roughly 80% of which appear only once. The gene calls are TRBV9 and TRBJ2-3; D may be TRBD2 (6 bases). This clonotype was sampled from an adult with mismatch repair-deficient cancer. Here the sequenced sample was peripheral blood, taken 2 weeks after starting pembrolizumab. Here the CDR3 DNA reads TGTGCCAGCAGCGTTTGGGGAGGTAAAGATACGCAGTATTTT. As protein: CASSVWGGKDTQYF.